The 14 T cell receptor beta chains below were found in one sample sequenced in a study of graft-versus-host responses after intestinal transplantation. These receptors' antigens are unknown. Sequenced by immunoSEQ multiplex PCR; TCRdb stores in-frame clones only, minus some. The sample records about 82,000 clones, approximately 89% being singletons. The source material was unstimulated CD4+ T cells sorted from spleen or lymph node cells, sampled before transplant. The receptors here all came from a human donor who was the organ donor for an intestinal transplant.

This CDR3 is CASGPTGSYEQYF. CDR3 in DNA: TGTGCTAGTGGTCCCACTGGTAGCTACGAGCAGTACTTC. V usage is TRBV12-5 and J usage is TRBJ2-7; the D is unclear. Germline-derived CDR1 and CDR2 are LGHNT and FRNRAP. The CDR3 contains 13 residues. V was pared by 5 bases and J by 3 bases, with 11 bases between.

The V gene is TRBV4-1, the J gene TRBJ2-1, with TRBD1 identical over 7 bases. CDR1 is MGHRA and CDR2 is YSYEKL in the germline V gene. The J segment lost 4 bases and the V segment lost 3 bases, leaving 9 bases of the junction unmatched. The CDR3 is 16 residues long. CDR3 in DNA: TGCGCCAGCAGCCAGGCGAGGACAGGAGCGTACAATGAGCAGTTCTTC. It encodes CASSQARTGAYNEQFF.

DNA of the CDR3: TGTGCCAGCAGTTCCAACCGACAGTGGCTCGAGCAGTACTTC. This sequence encodes CASSSNRQWLEQYF. V and J are TRBV11-2 and TRBJ2-7; tentative D call: TRBD1 (5 bases). This CDR3 is built from 14 residues. Germline CDR1 is SGHAT and CDR2 is FQNNGV. V shed 6 bases and J shed 6 bases, with 18 bases lying between them.

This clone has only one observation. CDR3: CAAKTTNTQYF. The CDR3 bases are TGTGCCGCAAAGACCACTAATACGCAGTATTTT. V and J are TRBV30 and TRBJ2-3, with unresolved D. V was clipped by 8 bases and J by 7 bases, with 13 bases between them. This CDR3 region has 11 residues. Germline CDR1 reads GTSNPN; CDR2 reads SVGIG (reference sequence). Full variable domain (outside the CDR3, taken from reference TRBV30 and TRBJ2-3): SQTIHQWPATLVQPVGSPLSLECTVEGTSNPNLYWYRQAAGRGLQLLFYSVGIGQISSEVPQNLSASRPQDRQFILSSKKLLLSDSGFYLCAAKTTNTQYFGPGTRLTVL.

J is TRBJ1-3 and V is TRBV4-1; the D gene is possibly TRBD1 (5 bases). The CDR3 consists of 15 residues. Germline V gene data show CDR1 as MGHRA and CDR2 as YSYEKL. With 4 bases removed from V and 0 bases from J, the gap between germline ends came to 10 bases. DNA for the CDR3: TGCGCCAGCAGCCTAGACAGAAGCTCTGGAAACACCATATATTTT. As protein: CASSLDRSSGNTIYF.

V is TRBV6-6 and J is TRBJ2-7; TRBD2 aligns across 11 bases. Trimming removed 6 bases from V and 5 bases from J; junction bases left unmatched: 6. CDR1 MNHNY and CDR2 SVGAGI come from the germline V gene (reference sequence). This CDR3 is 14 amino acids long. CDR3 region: CASRTTSGANEQYF. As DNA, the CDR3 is TGTGCCAGCAGGACGACTAGCGGGGCAAACGAGCAGTACTTC.

In DNA form, the CDR3 reads TGTGCCAGCAGCTTAGGGACAGTTTCCTACAATGAGCAGTTCTTC. Translation: CASSLGTVSYNEQFF. This chain joins TRBV7-9 and TRBJ2-1, with D perhaps matching TRBD1 (6 bases). Trimming removed 1 base at V and 1 base at J, with 8 bases between. The CDR3 sequence is 15 residues long. The germline gives CDR1 SEHNR, CDR2 FQNEAQ (reference sequence).

The CDR3 sequence is CAISQGNYGYTF. The CDR3 DNA reads as TGTGCCATTTCACAGGGAAACTATGGCTACACCTTC. V usage is TRBV6-1 and J usage is TRBJ1-2; the D gene is possibly TRBD1 (6 bases). In germline, CDR1 is MNHNS, CDR2 SASEGT. CDR3 size: 12 residues. With 10 bases removed from V and 2 bases from J, the gap between germline ends came to 11 bases.

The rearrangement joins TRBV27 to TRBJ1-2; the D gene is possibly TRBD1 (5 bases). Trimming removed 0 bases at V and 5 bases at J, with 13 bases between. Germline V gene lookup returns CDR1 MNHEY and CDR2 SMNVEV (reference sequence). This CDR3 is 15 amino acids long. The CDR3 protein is CASSLSFGGMYGYTF. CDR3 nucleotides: TGTGCCAGCAGTTTATCTTTCGGGGGGATGTATGGCTACACCTTC.

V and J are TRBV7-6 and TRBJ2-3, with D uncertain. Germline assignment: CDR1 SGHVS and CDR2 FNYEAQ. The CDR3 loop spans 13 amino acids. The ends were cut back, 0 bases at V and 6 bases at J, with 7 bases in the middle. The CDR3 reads CASSLARWDTQYF. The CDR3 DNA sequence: TGTGCCAGCAGCTTAGCGCGGTGGGATACGCAGTATTTT.

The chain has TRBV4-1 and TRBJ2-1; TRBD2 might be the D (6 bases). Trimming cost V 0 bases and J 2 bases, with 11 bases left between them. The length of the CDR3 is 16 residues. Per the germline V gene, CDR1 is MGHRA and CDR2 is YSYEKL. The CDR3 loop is CASSQESQRAYNEQFF. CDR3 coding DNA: TGCGCCAGCAGCCAAGAGAGCCAGCGGGCCTACAATGAGCAGTTCTTC.

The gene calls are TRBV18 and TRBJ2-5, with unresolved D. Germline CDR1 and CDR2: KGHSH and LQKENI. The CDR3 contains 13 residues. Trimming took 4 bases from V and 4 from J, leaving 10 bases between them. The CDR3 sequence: CASSQPFGETQYF. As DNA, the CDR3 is TGTGCCAGCTCACAGCCCTTCGGAGAGACCCAGTACTTC.

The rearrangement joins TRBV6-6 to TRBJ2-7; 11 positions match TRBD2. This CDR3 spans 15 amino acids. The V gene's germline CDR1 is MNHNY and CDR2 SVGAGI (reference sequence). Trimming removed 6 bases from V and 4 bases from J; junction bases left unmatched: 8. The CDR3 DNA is TGTGCCAGCAGCAAACCCACTAGCGGGAGTTACGAGCAGTACTTC. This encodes CASSKPTSGSYEQYF.

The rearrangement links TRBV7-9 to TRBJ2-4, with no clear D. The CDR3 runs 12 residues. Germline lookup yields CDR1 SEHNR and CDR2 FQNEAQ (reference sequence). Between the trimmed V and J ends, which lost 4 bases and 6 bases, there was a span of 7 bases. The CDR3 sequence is CASSSDLNIQYF. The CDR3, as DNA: TGTGCCAGCAGCTCCGACTTAAACATTCAGTACTTC.